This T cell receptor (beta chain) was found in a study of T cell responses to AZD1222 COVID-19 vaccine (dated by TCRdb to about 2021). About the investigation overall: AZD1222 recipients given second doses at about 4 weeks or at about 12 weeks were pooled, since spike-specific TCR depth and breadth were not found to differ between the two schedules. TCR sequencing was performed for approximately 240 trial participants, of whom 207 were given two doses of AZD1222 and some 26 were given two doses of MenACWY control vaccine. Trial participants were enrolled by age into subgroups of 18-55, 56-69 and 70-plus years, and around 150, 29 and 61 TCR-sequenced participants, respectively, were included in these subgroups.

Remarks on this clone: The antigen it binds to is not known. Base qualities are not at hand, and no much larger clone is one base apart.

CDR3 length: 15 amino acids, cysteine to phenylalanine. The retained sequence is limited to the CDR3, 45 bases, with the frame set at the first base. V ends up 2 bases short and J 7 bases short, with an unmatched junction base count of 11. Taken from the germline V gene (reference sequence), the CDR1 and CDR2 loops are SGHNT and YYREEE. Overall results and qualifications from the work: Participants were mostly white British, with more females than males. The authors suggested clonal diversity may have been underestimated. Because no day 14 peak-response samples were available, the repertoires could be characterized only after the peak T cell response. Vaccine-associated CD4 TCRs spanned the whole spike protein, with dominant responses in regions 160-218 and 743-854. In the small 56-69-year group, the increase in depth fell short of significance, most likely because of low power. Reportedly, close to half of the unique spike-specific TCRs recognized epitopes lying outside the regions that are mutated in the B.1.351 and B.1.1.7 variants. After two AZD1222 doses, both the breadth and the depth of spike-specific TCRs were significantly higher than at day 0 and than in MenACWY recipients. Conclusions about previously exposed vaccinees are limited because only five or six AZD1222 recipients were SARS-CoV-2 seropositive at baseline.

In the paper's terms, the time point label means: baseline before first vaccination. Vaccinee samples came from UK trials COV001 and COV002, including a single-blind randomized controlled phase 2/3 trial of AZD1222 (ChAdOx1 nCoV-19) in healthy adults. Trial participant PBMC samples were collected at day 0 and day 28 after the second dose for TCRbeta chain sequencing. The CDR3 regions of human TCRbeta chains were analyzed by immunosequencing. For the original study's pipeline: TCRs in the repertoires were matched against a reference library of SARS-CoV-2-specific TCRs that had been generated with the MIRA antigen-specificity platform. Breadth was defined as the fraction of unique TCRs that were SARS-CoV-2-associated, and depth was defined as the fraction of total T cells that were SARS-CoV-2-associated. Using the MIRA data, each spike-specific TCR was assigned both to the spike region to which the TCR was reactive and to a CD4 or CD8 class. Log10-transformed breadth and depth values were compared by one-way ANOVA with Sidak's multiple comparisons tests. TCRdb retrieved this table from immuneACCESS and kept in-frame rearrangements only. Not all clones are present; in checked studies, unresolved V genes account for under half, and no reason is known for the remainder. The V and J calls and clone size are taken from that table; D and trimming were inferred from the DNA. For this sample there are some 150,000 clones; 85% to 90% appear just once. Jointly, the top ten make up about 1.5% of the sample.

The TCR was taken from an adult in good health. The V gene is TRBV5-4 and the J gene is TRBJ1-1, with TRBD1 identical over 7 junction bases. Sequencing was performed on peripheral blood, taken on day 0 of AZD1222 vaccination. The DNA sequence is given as TGTGCCAGCAGCTTACAGGGGATCCCGCCCGGTGAAGCTTTCTTT. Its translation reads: CASSLQGIPPGEAFF.